The rows below give T cell receptor beta chains drawn from one sample of a study of beta chain features in type 1 diabetes. TCRdb keeps only in-frame clones here, not all; method: immunoSEQ multiplex PCR. The sample carries 550,000 to 850,000 clones, around an eighth recorded once. The specimen was naive CD4+ T cells from blood. These TCRs come from a man between 18 and 29 years old with type 1 diabetes. CDR3s include the opening cysteine and the closing phenylalanine or tryptophan. The D gene is left open where the match is weak. Not all rows give a size; the values are once, few, many and, for expanded clones, a class.

clone_size	v_call	j_call	d_call	cdr3_length	cdr3_nt	cdr3_aa
few	TRBV10-3	TRBJ1-6	-	16	TGTGCCATCAGACCTCTTATCAGGGTTTCGAATTCACCCCTCCACTTT	CAIRPLIRVSNSPLHF
-	TRBV5-1	TRBJ2-5	-	14	TGCGCCAGCAGCTCAGTGACAGCACAAGAGACCCAGTACTTC	CASSSVTAQETQYF
few	TRBV6-4	TRBJ1-2	TRBD1	13	TGTGCCAGCAGTGAGACAGGGTACTATGGCTACACCTTC	CASSETGYYGYTF
few	TRBV29-1	TRBJ2-2	TRBD1	13	TGCAGCTTTCGACAGGGGGGAGTCGGGGAGCTGTTTTTT	CSFRQGGVGELFF
-	TRBV30	TRBJ1-4	-	14	TGTGCCTGGAGCCCGGACTTGGTGGGCGAAAAACTGTTTTTT	CAWSPDLVGEKLFF
-	TRBV7-6	TRBJ1-6	TRBD1	17	TGTGCCAGCAGCCTTAAGGGACAGCCCTCCTATAATTCACCCCTCCACTTT	CASSLKGQPSYNSPLHF
few	TRBV10-3	TRBJ1-6	-	13	TGTGCCACCGCCGGGGGAAAGGATTCACCCCTCCACTTT	CATAGGKDSPLHF
few	TRBV10-3	TRBJ2-5	TRBD1	14	TGTGCCATCAGCCCAACAGGGGGACAAGAGACCCAGTACTTC	CAISPTGGQETQYF
-	TRBV6-6	TRBJ2-1	-	14	TGTGCCAGCAGTTGGGGGGGCGATTACAATGAGCAGTTCTTC	CASSWGGDYNEQFF
-	TRBV11-2	TRBJ1-1	-	14	TGTGCCAGCAGCTCCGGACTCGGGAACACTGAAGCTTTCTTT	CASSSGLGNTEAFF
few	TRBV28	TRBJ1-2	-	16	TGTGCCACCCTCCTTCCGACAGGAGTGTATAACTATGGCTACACCTTC	CATLLPTGVYNYGYTF
-	TRBV19	TRBJ1-6	TRBD1	13	TGTGCCAGTACCCAGGGGGTGGATTCACCCCTCCACTTT	CASTQGVDSPLHF
few	TRBV4-1	TRBJ1-5	-	14	TGCGCCAGCAGCCAAGGACAGGGCAATCAGCCCCAGCATTTT	CASSQGQGNQPQHF
-	TRBV7-2	TRBJ2-1	-	13	TGTGCCAGCAGCTTACCTATTGACAATGAGCAGTTCTTC	CASSLPIDNEQFF
-	TRBV15	TRBJ2-3	-	13	TGTGCCACCAGCGGGGGGGCTAGAGATACGCAGTATTTT	CATSGGARDTQYF
-	TRBV13	TRBJ1-1	-	14	TGTGCCAGCAGCTCCCAGGGGAGGGACACTGAAGCTTTCTTT	CASSSQGRDTEAFF
-	TRBV7-9	TRBJ1-4	-	16	TGTGCCAGCAGCTTAGTAGTAGGCGGCTATAATGAAAAACTGTTTTTT	CASSLVVGGYNEKLFF
-	TRBV4-2	TRBJ2-5	-	16	TGTGCCAGCAGCCAAGGTGTTGTGGGGGCTCAAGAGACCCAGTACTTC	CASSQGVVGAQETQYF
few	TRBV30	TRBJ2-3	TRBD2	13	TGTGCCTGGGCGGGACTAGTCACAGATACGCAGTATTTT	CAWAGLVTDTQYF
few	TRBV7-9	TRBJ1-2	-	14	TGTGCCAGCAGCTTACTGGACTCAAAGGGGGGCTACACCTTC	CASSLLDSKGGYTF
-	TRBV25-1	TRBJ1-1	-	15	TGTGCCAGCAGTGACCAGACAGGCCGGAACACTGAAGCTTTCTTT	CASSDQTGRNTEAFF
-	TRBV7-8	TRBJ2-7	TRBD1	16	TGTGCCAGCAGCTTAGCGCGTCCGGGACAGTCCTACGAGCAGTACTTC	CASSLARPGQSYEQYF
-	TRBV7-9	TRBJ1-1	-	14	TGTGCCAGCAGCTTACCTGTCACAAACACTGAAGCTTTCTTT	CASSLPVTNTEAFF
once	TRBV15	TRBJ2-6	TRBD1	20	TGTGCCACCAGCAGAGAGCCGCCTGGGACAGGGGATCCGGGGGCCAACGTCCTGACTTTC	CATSREPPGTGDPGANVLTF
few	TRBV7-9	TRBJ2-3	TRBD2	15	TGTGCCAGCAGCTTATATCTAGCGGGGGCAGATACGCAGTATTTT	CASSLYLAGADTQYF
few	TRBV14	TRBJ2-3	TRBD2	16	TGTGCCAGCAGCCAAGTCCCGGGGGGGCCGGGAGATACGCAGTATTTT	CASSQVPGGPGDTQYF
few	TRBV6-5	TRBJ2-1	-	16	TGTGCCAGCAGTTACTCGACATCTTTGCGAGGGAATGAGCAGTTCTTC	CASSYSTSLRGNEQFF
few	TRBV13	TRBJ2-7	TRBD2	15	TGTGCCAGCAGCCAAGGAGCGGGGGCCCCCTACGAGCAGTACTTC	CASSQGAGAPYEQYF
-	TRBV19	TRBJ2-7	TRBD1	15	TGTGCCAGTAGTAGAGGACAGGCCACGACCTACGAGCAGTACTTC	CASSRGQATTYEQYF
few	TRBV4-1	TRBJ2-5	-	17	TGCGCCAGCAGCCGCGACCCCACGACGACGGTCCAAGAGACCCAGTACTTC	CASSRDPTTTVQETQYF
-	TRBV27	TRBJ1-6	-	14	TGTGCCAGCAGCCCTGCTGAGGCTAATTCACCCCTCCACTTT	CASSPAEANSPLHF
few	TRBV11-2	TRBJ2-3	TRBD2	16	TGTGCCAGCAGTTCCACTAGCGGGGGGTACACAGATACGCAGTATTTT	CASSSTSGGYTDTQYF
-	TRBV11-2	TRBJ1-1	TRBD1	14	TGTGCCAGCAGACCAACAGGGGAGTACACTGAAGCTTTCTTT	CASRPTGEYTEAFF
-	TRBV5-1	TRBJ2-5	-	13	TGCGCCAGCAGCCCCGGGACCCAAGAGACCCAGTACTTC	CASSPGTQETQYF
-	TRBV2	TRBJ2-3	-	14	TGTGCCAGCAGTATAAACTGGCGCACAGATACGCAGTATTTT	CASSINWRTDTQYF
-	TRBV18	TRBJ2-5	-	13	TGTGCCAGCTCCAAAGGACTGCAAGAGACCCAGTACTTC	CASSKGLQETQYF
few	TRBV14	TRBJ2-5	-	15	TGTGCCAGCAGCCAAGAATCGGGCCGGGTCGAGACCCAGTACTTC	CASSQESGRVETQYF
-	TRBV7-6	TRBJ1-1	-	14	TGTGCCAGCAGCTTAGTTTACGGGGACACTGAAGCTTTCTTT	CASSLVYGDTEAFF
few	TRBV19	TRBJ2-4	-	12	TGTGCCAGTTTCGACAGGAAAAACATTCAGTACTTC	CASFDRKNIQYF
few	TRBV30	TRBJ1-4	TRBD1	16	TGTGCCTGGAGTTCACCATGGACAGGGACTAATGAAAAACTGTTTTTT	CAWSSPWTGTNEKLFF
few	TRBV25-1	TRBJ1-2	-	13	TGTGCCAGCAGTGACAGTCCAAACTATGGCTACACCTTC	CASSDSPNYGYTF
few	TRBV4-1	TRBJ2-3	TRBD2	17	TGCGCCAGCAGCCAAGTTGGGCGGGGGGTGAGCACAGATACGCAGTATTTT	CASSQVGRGVSTDTQYF
-	TRBV7-9	TRBJ1-2	-	13	TGTGCCAGCAGCCAAGGGGGGACTGGTGGCTACACCTTC	CASSQGGTGGYTF
few	TRBV15	TRBJ2-7	TRBD1	16	TGTGCCACCAGCAGAGGGGACAGTCTGGTGACCTACGAGCAGTACTTC	CATSRGDSLVTYEQYF
-	TRBV7-2	TRBJ1-1	-	13	TGTGCCAGCAGCTTAGCAGGGTTTAATGAAGCTTTCTTT	CASSLAGFNEAFF
few	TRBV29-1	TRBJ1-5	TRBD1	12	TGCAGCGTCCGGCAGGGGGAGCAGCCCCAGCATTTT	CSVRQGEQPQHF
-	TRBV5-4	TRBJ1-1	TRBD1	15	TGTGCCAGCAGCTTGAGACAGGGGTTGAACACTGAAGCTTTCTTT	CASSLRQGLNTEAFF
few	TRBV5-1	TRBJ2-5	TRBD2	19	TGCGCCAGCAGCTTGGGTAGGGCCCCTAGCGGGGGCCTGCAAGAGACCCAGTACTTC	CASSLGRAPSGGLQETQYF
-	TRBV15	TRBJ2-5	-	15	TGTGCCACCAGCAGAGATCTTTCGGGGGCAGAGACCCAGTACTTC	CATSRDLSGAETQYF
few	TRBV18	TRBJ2-1	-	13	TGTGCCAGCTCACCACCGGCGCACAATGAGCAGTTCTTC	CASSPPAHNEQFF
-	TRBV4-1	TRBJ2-7	TRBD2	15	TGCGCCAGCAGCCAAGATGGGGGGGACGGCTACGAGCAGTACTTC	CASSQDGGDGYEQYF
-	TRBV5-4	TRBJ2-3	-	15	TGTGCCAGCAGCTTAAATATCCAGGCCGGTGATACGCAGTATTTT	CASSLNIQAGDTQYF
-	TRBV2	TRBJ2-3	TRBD2	16	TGTGCCAGCAGCGACACCCCGACTAGCGCGGCAGATACGCAGTATTTT	CASSDTPTSAADTQYF
few	TRBV6-5	TRBJ1-1	-	12	TGTGCCAGCAGCCACCGGAAGGCTGAAGCTTTCTTT	CASSHRKAEAFF
few	TRBV9	TRBJ1-5	-	15	TGTGCCAGCAGCGTAGGGGCAGATAGCAATCAGCCCCAGCATTTT	CASSVGADSNQPQHF
few	TRBV7-9	TRBJ2-7	TRBD1	15	TGTGCCAGCAGCACGGGACAGCCCCTCTCCTACGAGCAGTACTTC	CASSTGQPLSYEQYF
-	TRBV5-1	TRBJ2-1	TRBD2	14	TGCGCCAGCAGCCCGGGACTAGCGGACAATGAGCAGTTCTTC	CASSPGLADNEQFF
-	TRBV2	TRBJ2-1	TRBD1	16	TGTGCCAGCAGCAACTTGGGACAGGGGCCCTACAATGAGCAGTTCTTC	CASSNLGQGPYNEQFF
-	TRBV11-1	TRBJ1-2	TRBD1	14	TGTGCCAGCAGCTTTACAGGGGTGGACTATGGCTACACCTTC	CASSFTGVDYGYTF